The 31 T cell receptor beta chains below were found in one sample sequenced in a study of Graves' ophthalmopathy and Graves' hyperthyroidism. RNA transcripts yielded amplified TCR beta CDR3 regions. RT-PCR in the first round used HTBI primers; a second-round multiplex PCR followed. TCRdb itself ran the multiplex PCR reads through MiXCR, one entry per CDR3 protein. The sample holds 1 million to 1.3 million distinct CDR3 sequences, about 38% seen once. Sequencing input: peripheral blood or thyroid tissue (not recorded which). The receptor set was obtained from an adult man with Graves' hyperthyroidism.

This chain uses TRBV7-6 with TRBJ1-4; TRBD1 agrees at 8 bases. V gave up 6 bases and J gave up 7 bases; unmatched junction bases: 10. The CDR3 totals 15 residues. Germline CDR1 is SGHVS and CDR2 is FNYEAQ. The CDR3: CASSYGTGPGEKLFF. The CDR3 DNA reads TGTGCCAGCAGTTACGGGACAGGTCCGGGTGAAAAACTGTTTTTT.

As regards this clonotype: The CDR3 ends on some other residue instead of the conserved phenylalanine or tryptophan, so this is likely a read error. The rearrangement joins TRBV20-1 to TRBJ2-5; D might be TRBD1 or TRBD2, each matching 5 bases. In germline, CDR1 is DFQATT, CDR2 SNEGSKA (reference sequence). The CDR3 totals 13 residues. Trimming shortened V by 0 bases and J by 4 bases, and 9 bases separated the two germline ends. CDR3 sequence reads: CSARDRGRETQYL. The DNA for the CDR3 is TGCAGTGCTAGAGATCGGGGCAGAGAGACCCAGTACTTA.

The genes are TRBV12-3 or TRBV12-4 and TRBJ1-2; D gene uncertain. Trimming removed 8 bases from V and 3 bases from J, with 19 bases in between. The CDR3 spans 15 residues. The CDR3 loop is CASGRDFEGDYGYTF. CDR3 DNA sequence: TGTGCCAGCGGACGGGATTTCGAGGGAGACTATGGCTACACCTTC.

This clonotype was counted a few times. The V and J genes are TRBV6-2 or TRBV6-3 and TRBJ2-5; tentative D call: TRBD1 (6 bases). This CDR3 comprises 14 residues. From germline, CDR1 is MNHEY and CDR2 SVGEGT. Trimming took 5 bases from V and 7 from J, leaving 17 bases between them. CDR3 protein: CASSSTRGQSTQYF. The CDR3 nucleotides are TGTGCCAGCAGTAGCACCAGAGGACAGTCGACCCAGTACTTC.

This chain links TRBV29-1 with TRBJ2-7; 13 nucleotides match TRBD2. The CDR3 runs to 18 residues. After removal of 0 bases from V and 7 bases from J, the junction contained 15 bases not matched to a gene. Germline V gene lookup returns CDR1 SQVTM and CDR2 ANQGSEA. The CDR3 is CSVEELTSGRAPSGEQYF. In nucleotides, the CDR3 is TGCAGCGTTGAAGAGCTAACTAGCGGGAGGGCCCCATCGGGGGAGCAGTACTTC.

In this sample, this clonotype turned up many times. The rearrangement joins TRBV24-1 to TRBJ1-5, with D perhaps TRBD1 (5 bases). Germline values: CDR1 KGHDR, CDR2 SFDVKD. The CDR3 has 15 amino acids. V dropped 4 bases and J dropped 2 bases, with 11 bases sitting between them. In DNA, the CDR3 is TGTGCCACCAGTGACAGAGGGGCGCGCAATCAGCCCCAGCATTTT. Its translation: CATSDRGARNQPQHF.

This clonotype was found many times. In DNA form, the CDR3 reads TGTGCCAGCAGCTCTCCCACCAACACCTACGAGCAGTACTTC. Amino acid sequence: CASSSPTNTYEQYF. This rearrangement joins TRBV5-4 to TRBJ2-7; no definite D call. The ends were cut back, 3 bases at V and 2 bases at J, with 12 bases in the middle. Per the germline V gene, CDR1 is SGHNT and CDR2 is YYREEE (reference sequence). This CDR3 contains 14 residues.

The J gene is TRBJ2-7, the V gene TRBV29-1; TRBD1 might be the D (7 bases). The CDR3 is 14 residues long. Germline CDR1 SQVTM, CDR2 ANQGSEA. The V gene lost 0 bases and the J gene lost 6 bases, with 15 bases spanning the gap. Here the CDR3 reads CSVEDGAGGGEQYF. The CDR3 bases are TGCAGCGTTGAAGATGGGGCAGGGGGAGGCGAGCAGTACTTC.

The CDR3 protein is CASLGASSYNSPLHF. The CDR3 DNA sequence: TGTGCCAGCTTAGGGGCGAGCTCCTATAATTCACCCCTCCACTTT. This chain joins TRBV7-8 and TRBJ1-6; D is perhaps TRBD1 (5 bases). Trimming stripped 8 bases from V and 0 bases from J, with 11 bases between. The CDR3 extends over 15 amino acids. Germline V CDR1 and CDR2: SGHVS, FQNEAQ. The variable domain in full, with the rest retrieved from reference TRBV7-8 and TRBJ1-6, is GAGVSQSPRYKVAKRGQDVALRCDPISGHVSLFWYQQALGQGPEFLTYFQNEAQLDKSGLPSDRFFAERPEGSVSTLKIQRTQQEDSAVYLCASLGASSYNSPLHFGNGTRLTVT.

This clonotype has ten or more counts. V usage is TRBV29-1 and J usage is TRBJ2-5, with 11 bases identical to TRBD1. Germline V gene lookup returns CDR1 SQVTM and CDR2 ANQGSEA. The CDR3 sequence is 16 residues long. The trim removed 1 base at V and 5 bases at J, leaving 9 bases unmatched. The CDR3 region is CSVEGYGQGAGETQYF. The CDR3 DNA sequence: TGCAGCGTTGAAGGCTACGGACAGGGGGCGGGGGAGACCCAGTACTTC.

The rearrangement uses TRBV10-2 and TRBJ2-7, with D uncertain. V lost 3 bases, J lost 5 bases, and 5 bases lay in between. CDR1 and CDR2 (germline): WSHSY, SAAADI. The CDR3 covers 11 residues. CDR3 in amino acids: CASSDVDEQYF. The CDR3 DNA reads TGCGCCAGCAGTGATGTAGACGAGCAGTACTTC.

At least ten counts were recorded for this clonotype. The chain employs TRBV12-3 or TRBV12-4 and TRBJ1-5; D is possibly TRBD1 (6 bases). This CDR3 has 12 residues. V was shortened by 2 bases and J by 8 bases, with 7 bases between the two germline ends. CDR3 nucleotides: TGTGCCAGCAGTTTAAAGGGGGAGCCCCAGCATTTT. Encoded protein: CASSLKGEPQHF.

This clonotype has more than one count but fewer than ten. A much bigger clone sits one base away, suggesting this may be a read error. This chain links TRBV15 with TRBJ2-5; a possible D gene is TRBD2 (6 bases). Trimming removed 0 bases from V and 5 bases from J, with 10 bases in between. This CDR3 region has 14 residues. CDR1 is LNHNV, CDR2 YYDKDF, per germline (reference sequence). The CDR3 loop reads CATSRENSGETQYF. In DNA form, the CDR3 reads TGTGCCACCAGCAGAGAAAATAGCGGTGAGACCCAGTACTTC.

This clonotype was counted ten times or more. The rearrangement uses TRBV7-2 and TRBJ2-7; D may be TRBD2 (7 bases). V lost 5 bases, J lost 2 bases, and 13 bases lay in between. Looked up from germline, CDR1 is SGHTA and CDR2 is FQGNSA. CDR3 size: 14 residues. The CDR3 coding sequence is TGTGCCAGCAGCCCCAAGGGGGGGGCCTACGAGCAGTACTTC. Its translation is CASSPKGGAYEQYF. The full variable domain, with the rest looked up from reference TRBV7-2 and TRBJ2-7, is GAGVSQSPSNKVTEKGKDVELRCDPISGHTALYWYRQSLGQGLEFLIYFQGNSAPDKSGLPSDRFSAERTGGSVSTLTIQRTQQEDSAVYLCASSPKGGAYEQYFGPGTRLTVT.

This clonotype came up many times. The V gene is TRBV2, the J gene TRBJ1-4; the D gene is possibly TRBD1 (5 bases). Deletions cut 4 bases from V and 4 bases from J, with 10 bases between. CDR3 length: 14 residues. Per germline, CDR1 SNHLY and CDR2 FYNNEI. As DNA, the CDR3 is TGTGCCAGCAGTGGACAGACGTTTAATGAAAAACTGTTTTTT. Protein: CASSGQTFNEKLFF.

This sequence joins TRBV25-1 and TRBJ1-6; D is perhaps TRBD1 (6 bases). V gave up 4 bases and J gave up 1 base, with 14 bases separating them. The CDR3 consists of 17 residues. Germline values: CDR1 MGHDK, CDR2 SYGVNS. The CDR3 loop reads CASSASIRGSYNSPLHF. The CDR3 DNA follows: TGTGCCAGCAGTGCTAGTATCAGGGGTTCCTATAATTCACCCCTCCACTTT. Drawing the rest from reference TRBV25-1 and TRBJ1-6, the complete variable domain is EADIYQTPRYLVIGTGKKITLECSQTMGHDKMYWYQQDPGMELHLIHYSYGVNSTEKGDLSSESTVSRIRTEHFPLTLESARPSHTSQYLCASSASIRGSYNSPLHFGNGTRLTVT.

V and J are TRBV12-3 or TRBV12-4 and TRBJ2-2; 11 bases are shared with TRBD2. This CDR3 region has 15 residues. The CDR3 loop reads CAGSSGGSTTGELFF. DNA of the CDR3: TGTGCAGGGTCTAGCGGGGGGTCGACCACCGGGGAGCTGTTTTTT.

This rearrangement joins TRBV7-9 to TRBJ2-7; D remains ambiguous. Trimming removed 6 bases from V and 5 bases from J, with 8 bases in between. This CDR3 comprises 11 residues. The germline CDR1 and CDR2 sequences are SEHNR and FQNEAQ (reference sequence). The CDR3 loop reads CASSPQDEQYF. The CDR3 DNA is TGTGCCAGCAGTCCCCAAGACGAGCAGTACTTC.

This clonotype was detected ten times or more. The V call is TRBV4-1, the J call TRBJ2-7; no clear D. The CDR3 length is 15 residues. Germline V CDR1 and CDR2: MGHRA, YSYEKL. Trimming pared 0 bases from V and 2 bases from J, leaving 11 bases between. The CDR3 region is CASSQDFPGPYEQYF. The CDR3 DNA reads TGCGCCAGCAGCCAAGATTTTCCGGGCCCCTACGAGCAGTACTTC.

This clonotype was counted ten times or more. The rearrangement uses TRBV20-1 and TRBJ1-1; no clear D. The CDR3 is made up of 12 amino acids. Trimming took off 4 bases at V and 3 bases at J, with 9 bases between the two ends. The germline CDR1 and CDR2 sequences are DFQATT and SNEGSKA (reference sequence). The CDR3 protein is CSAIEWDTEAFF. The CDR3 DNA sequence: TGCAGTGCTATAGAGTGGGACACTGAAGCTTTCTTT.

This clonotype has more than one count but fewer than ten. This rearrangement joins TRBV6-2 or TRBV6-3 to TRBJ2-6; D remains unclear. Germline lookup yields CDR1 MNHEY and CDR2 SVGEGT. The CDR3 contains 15 residues. Trimming stripped 4 bases from V and 3 bases from J, with 10 bases between. The CDR3 loop is CASSLIGRGANVLTF. CDR3 nucleotide sequence: TGTGCCAGCAGTTTGATCGGGCGTGGGGCCAACGTCCTGACTTTC.

In the case of this clonotype: A much larger clone lies a single base off, so this may be a read error. The chain employs TRBV7-2 and TRBJ1-5; no definite D call. The V end was cut by 1 base, the J end by 7 bases, with 14 bases between. The CDR3 consists of 15 residues. The germline V gene encodes CDR1 SGHTA and CDR2 FQGNSA. Written as DNA, the CDR3 is TGTGCCAGCAGCTTAGATAGGGATTTCGACCAGCCCCAGCATTTT. Its protein product is CASSLDRDFDQPQHF.

This clonotype came up many times. The chain couples TRBV6-5 to TRBJ1-1; D is undetermined. The germline CDR1 and CDR2 sequences are MNHEY and SVGAGI. The CDR3 length is 13 residues. V lost 4 bases and J lost 6, with 12 bases in between. CDR3 sequence reads: CASSFPEVAEAFF. DNA of the CDR3: TGTGCCAGCAGTTTTCCGGAGGTGGCTGAAGCTTTCTTT.

The V call is TRBV7-3, the J call TRBJ1-2; no definite D call. Germline loops: CDR1 SGHTA, CDR2 FQGTGA. There are 12 residues in the CDR3. V was shortened by 6 bases and J by 4 bases, with 9 bases between the two germline ends. The DNA for the CDR3 is TGTGCCAGCAGACACCTTGGCTATGGCTACACCTTC. Amino acids: CASRHLGYGYTF.

Note on this clonotype: One end of the junction does not line up with germline, which may come from a read error. This chain links TRBV4-3 with TRBJ1-5, with 8 nucleotides matching TRBD1. Germline values: CDR1 LGHNA, CDR2 YSLEER. The CDR3 sequence is 16 residues long. The CDR3 region is CTSSDLSGGASQPQHF. The CDR3 coding sequence is TGCACCAGCAGCGACCTTTCAGGGGGCGCGAGTCAGCCCCAGCATTTT.

Comments on this clonotype: Being one base from a much bigger clone, this may be a read error. This chain links TRBV9 with TRBJ2-7; the D is unclear. There are 13 residues in the CDR3. Looked up from germline, CDR1 is SGDLS and CDR2 is YYNGEE. The CDR3 nucleotides read TGTGCCAGCAGCGAACGACCGGGCTACGGGCAGTACTTC. Translation gives CASSERPGYGQYF.

This clonotype was seen ten or more times. Germline and junction disagree at one end, which may indicate a read error. The rearrangement joins TRBV25-1 to TRBJ1-3; D is ambiguous. The CDR3 is 16 residues long. CDR1 and CDR2 (germline): MGHDK, SYGVNS. CDR3 sequence reads: CASSERSFSSGNAIYF. The CDR3 coding sequence is TGTGCCAGCAGTGAACGAAGTTTCAGCTCTGGAAACGCCATATATTTT.

As to this clonotype: Given the absence of the conserved phenylalanine or tryptophan at the CDR3 end, a read error is likely. It is unclear where the CDR3 begins or ends on the DNA, so no DNA is shown, and the CDR3 is as TCRdb lists it. The CDR3 loop is CASSLGGQGLVT. The genes are TRBV5-4 and TRBJ2-1; TRBD1 is the table's D call, not checked against the DNA. The CDR3 is 12 residues long, ends included. Germline CDR1 and CDR2: SGHNT and YYREEE (reference sequence).

The chain links TRBV29-1 to TRBJ2-5; 9 bases are shared with TRBD2. Germline V gives CDR1 SQVTM, CDR2 ANQGSEA. The V and J ends lost 1 base and 9 bases, in that order; junction bases with no gene match: 3. This CDR3 comprises 12 residues. Here the CDR3 reads CSVEVAGAAQYF. CDR3 coding DNA: TGCAGCGTTGAAGTAGCGGGGGCGGCCCAGTACTTC.

The chain's CDR3 is CAWKLRGMSYEQYF. In DNA, the CDR3 is TGTGCCTGGAAGTTGCGAGGGATGAGCTACGAGCAGTACTTC. The V call is TRBV30, the J call TRBJ2-7; a weak D match, TRBD2 (5 bases). The V end lost 4 bases, the J end lost 3 bases, and 16 bases lay between the germline ends. Germline V gene sequence: CDR1 GTSNPN, CDR2 SVGIG (reference sequence). This CDR3 has 14 residues. The full variable domain, with the rest looked up from reference TRBV30 and TRBJ2-7, is SQTIHQWPATLVQPVGSPLSLECTVEGTSNPNLYWYRQAAGRGLQLLFYSVGIGQISSEVPQNLSASRPQDRQFILSSKKLLLSDSGFYLCAWKLRGMSYEQYFGPGTRLTVT.

This clonotype showed up just a few times. The chain carries TRBV11-2 and TRBJ1-6, with 7 bases identical to TRBD1. The V and J ends lost 6 bases and 7 bases, in that order; junction bases with no gene match: 9. This CDR3 contains 15 residues. Germline V CDR1 and CDR2: SGHAT, FQNNGV. CDR3 region: CASRPTDRVNSPLHF. In DNA form, the CDR3 reads TGTGCCAGCAGACCAACCGACAGGGTCAATTCACCCCTCCACTTT.